These 16 T cell receptor beta chains were sequenced from one sample in a study of control samples from healthy donors and cancer patients. The table came from immunoSEQ multiplex PCR; TCRdb's copy has only in-frame clones and leaves some out. This sample has tens of thousands of clones, with around 91% found just once. Sequencing was performed on PBMCs. These receptors all stem from a man in his fifties or sixties with lung cancer.

V usage is TRBV15 and J usage is TRBJ2-3; D not certain. The V gene's germline CDR1 is LNHNV and CDR2 YYDKDF (reference sequence). The CDR3 spans 16 residues. Trimming took off 7 bases at V and 1 base at J, with 18 bases between the two ends. This CDR3 reads CATTRKGAERTDTQYF. The CDR3 region has the DNA TGTGCCACCACCCGGAAGGGTGCGGAACGCACAGATACGCAGTATTTT.

This chain's CDR3 is CASNLGMGNSPLHF. In nucleotides, the CDR3 is TGTGCCAGCAACTTGGGGATGGGGAATTCACCCCTCCACTTT. This sequence joins TRBV27 and TRBJ1-6, with no clear D. The CDR3 has 14 amino acids. V was pared by 7 bases and J by 7 bases, with 14 bases between. The germline gives CDR1 MNHEY, CDR2 SMNVEV (reference sequence).

This sequence joins TRBV10-2 and TRBJ2-4, with a weak D call TRBD1 (5 bases). V was cut by 2 bases and J by 9 bases, with 11 bases left in between. Germline V lookup: CDR1 WSHSY, CDR2 SAAADI. The CDR3 consists of 13 residues. For the CDR3, the DNA is TGCGCCAGCAGTGAGCAGCTCCAGGGCATTCAGTACTTC. The encoded protein is CASSEQLQGIQYF.

The chain uses TRBV18 and TRBJ2-4; D is possibly TRBD1 (7 bases). The V gene's germline CDR1 is KGHSH and CDR2 LQKENI. Trimming took off 3 bases at V and 16 bases at J, with 22 bases between the two ends. The CDR3 totals 14 residues. The CDR3 nucleotides read TGTGCCAGCTCACCGGGGTCGGGGGAGGACAGGCTCTACTTC. Protein: CASSPGSGEDRLYF.

The chain has TRBV28 and TRBJ2-3; 7 bases are shared with TRBD2. The J segment lost 0 bases and the V segment lost 6 bases, leaving 0 bases of the junction unmatched. The CDR3 has 13 amino acids. From germline, CDR1 is MDHEN and CDR2 SYDVKM. For the CDR3, the DNA is TGTGCCAGCAGGGGGGGGAGCACAGATACGCAGTATTTT. As protein: CASRGGSTDTQYF.

The chain has TRBV4-1 and TRBJ2-2, with D tentatively TRBD2 (5 bases). The CDR3 runs 15 residues. Germline V gives CDR1 MGHRA, CDR2 YSYEKL. V was trimmed by 7 bases and J by 1 base, leaving 13 bases between them. CDR3 residues: CASTKGLWNTGELFF. The CDR3 DNA follows: TGCGCCAGCACCAAAGGACTCTGGAACACCGGGGAGCTGTTTTTT.

The rearrangement joins TRBV2 to TRBJ2-7; D is unresolved. Germline CDR1 is SNHLY and CDR2 is FYNNEI. This CDR3 is 12 amino acids long. V gave up 4 bases and J gave up 2 bases, with 6 bases separating them. The DNA of the CDR3 is TGTGCCAGCAGTGGCGAAGCCTACGAGCAGTACTTC. Translation: CASSGEAYEQYF.

In its sample, this clone was seen once. The chain combines TRBV6-2 or TRBV6-3 with TRBJ2-2; D tentatively fits TRBD1 or TRBD2 (5 bases each). This CDR3 has 14 residues. With 0 bases removed from V and 8 bases from J, the gap between germline ends came to 10 bases. Germline assignment: CDR1 MNHEY and CDR2 SVGEGT. CDR3 residues: CASSYSWGSGELFF. The CDR3 bases are TGTGCCAGCAGTTACTCGTGGGGGTCGGGGGAGCTGTTTTTT.

This chain links TRBV5-1 with TRBJ2-1; 10 bases are a match to TRBD2. V lost 1 base to trimming and J lost 5 bases; unmatched junction nucleotides: 3. CDR1 and CDR2 from the germline V gene are SGHRS and YFSETQ. CDR3 size: 15 residues. DNA of the CDR3: TGCGCCAGCAGCTTGTACGGACTAGCGGACAATGAGCAGTTCTTC. Translating gives CASSLYGLADNEQFF.

This CDR3 is CASSCGSEKLFF. Written as DNA, the CDR3 is TGTGCCAGCAGCTGCGGTAGTGAAAAACTGTTTTTT. The rearrangement joins TRBV21-1 to TRBJ1-4. TRBV21-1 is a recognized pseudogene. The CDR3 is made up of 12 amino acids.

This chain connects TRBV7-8 to TRBJ1-2; no clear D. From germline, CDR1 is SGHVS and CDR2 FQNEAQ. This CDR3 contains 14 residues. V was pared by 3 bases and J by 4 bases, with 12 bases between. The CDR3 here is CASSLIPTSYGYTF. The CDR3 nucleotides are TGTGCCAGCAGCTTGATACCTACTTCCTATGGCTACACCTTC.

The V call is TRBV5-1, the J call TRBJ1-4; TRBD1 agrees at 7 bases. Germline lookup yields CDR1 SGHRS and CDR2 YFSETQ. The V gene end was trimmed by 4 bases and the J gene end by 8 bases; junction bases not matched to a gene: 8. This CDR3 has 14 amino acids. CDR3 in DNA: TGCGCCAGCAGCATCAGGGGGGCGGACGAAAAACTGTTTTTT. It is translated as CASSIRGADEKLFF.

The gene calls are TRBV11-2 and TRBJ2-3, with D hard to call. The V gene lost 2 bases and the J gene lost 3 bases, with 3 bases spanning the gap. Germline-derived CDR1 and CDR2 are SGHAT and FQNNGV. This CDR3 has 12 residues. The CDR3 bases are TGTGCCAGCAGCTTAAGGACAGATACGCAGTATTTT. Translation gives CASSLRTDTQYF.

The gene calls are TRBV29-1 and TRBJ1-1, with 7 bases aligning to TRBD1. The CDR3 spans 14 residues. Germline values: CDR1 SQVTM, CDR2 ANQGSEA. The junction had 14 bases not matched to a gene; V was cut back by 6 bases and J by 7 bases. CDR3 DNA sequence: TGCAGCGTAAAATACAGGGGCGACTGGGGTGAAGCTTTCTTT. The encoded protein is CSVKYRGDWGEAFF.

The genes are TRBV13 and TRBJ2-2, with D possibly being TRBD1 or TRBD2 (6 bases each). This CDR3 contains 15 residues. From germline, CDR1 is PRHDT and CDR2 FYEKMQ (reference sequence). V dropped 5 bases and J dropped 5 bases, with 15 bases sitting between them. The CDR3 sequence is CASSLLGGTTGELFF. CDR3 DNA sequence: TGTGCCAGCAGCCTCCTCGGGGGCACGACCGGGGAGCTGTTTTTT.

As DNA, the CDR3 is TGTGCCAGCAGCGCCGGGACTAGCGGGGTTCAAGAGACCCAGTACTTC. Translated: CASSAGTSGVQETQYF. V usage is TRBV11-3 and J usage is TRBJ2-5; 13 bases map to TRBD2. The germline V gene has CDR1 SGHNT and CDR2 YENEEA. The CDR3 runs 16 residues. The J segment lost 2 bases and the V segment lost 5 bases, leaving 5 bases of the junction unmatched.